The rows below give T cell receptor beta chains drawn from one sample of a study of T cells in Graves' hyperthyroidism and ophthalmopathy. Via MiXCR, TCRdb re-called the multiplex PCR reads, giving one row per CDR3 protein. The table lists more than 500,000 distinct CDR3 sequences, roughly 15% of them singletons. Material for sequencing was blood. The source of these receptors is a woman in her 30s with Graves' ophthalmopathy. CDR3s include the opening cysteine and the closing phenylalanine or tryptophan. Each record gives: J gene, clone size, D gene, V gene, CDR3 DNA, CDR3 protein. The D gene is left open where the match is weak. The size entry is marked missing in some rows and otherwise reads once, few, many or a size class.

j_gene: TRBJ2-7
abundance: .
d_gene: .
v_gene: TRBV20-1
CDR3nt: TGCAGTGCTGAGGACTTGGCGGGCACTTACTCCTACGAGCAGTACTTC
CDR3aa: CSAEDLAGTYSYEQYF

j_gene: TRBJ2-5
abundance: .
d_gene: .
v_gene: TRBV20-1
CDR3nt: TGCAGTGCTAGGGGGGCACTAGGAGGGGCCGAGACCCAGTACTTC
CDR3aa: CSARGALGGAETQYF

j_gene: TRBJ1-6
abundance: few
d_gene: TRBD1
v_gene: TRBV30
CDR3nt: TGTGCCTGGATGGGACAGGGAAATTCACCCCTCCACTTT
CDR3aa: CAWMGQGNSPLHF

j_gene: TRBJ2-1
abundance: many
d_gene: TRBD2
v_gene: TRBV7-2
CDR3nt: TGTGCCAGCAGCTTCTTCCCGACTAGCGGGACTTACTCCTACAATGAGCAGTTCTTC
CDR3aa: CASSFFPTSGTYSYNEQFF

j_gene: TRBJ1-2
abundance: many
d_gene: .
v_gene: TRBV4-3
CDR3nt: TGCGCCAGCAGCCAAGGTCTTCAAGGACCATTTCCTGGCTACACCTTC
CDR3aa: CASSQGLQGPFPGYTF

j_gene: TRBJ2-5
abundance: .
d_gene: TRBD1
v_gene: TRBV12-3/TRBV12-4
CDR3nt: TGTGCCAGCAGTTTGGGCCAGGGGGTACAAGAGACCCAGTACTTC
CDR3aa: CASSLGQGVQETQYF

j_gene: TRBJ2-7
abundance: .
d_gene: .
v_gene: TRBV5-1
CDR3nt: TGCGCCAGCTCGGCGGGGATGGACATCTCCTACGAGCAGTACTTC
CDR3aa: CASSAGMDISYEQYF

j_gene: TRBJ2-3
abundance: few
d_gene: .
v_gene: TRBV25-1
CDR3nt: TGTGCCAGCAGTGAATATCGGGCAGGCACAGATACGCAGTATTTT
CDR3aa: CASSEYRAGTDTQYF

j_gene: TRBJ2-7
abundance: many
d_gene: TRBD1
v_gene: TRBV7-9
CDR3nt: TGTGCCAGCAGCCGACAGGGCCCCTGGGAGCAGTACTTC
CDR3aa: CASSRQGPWEQYF

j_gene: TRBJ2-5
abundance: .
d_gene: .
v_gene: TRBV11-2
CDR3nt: TGTGCCAGCAGCCTCATTGGGACACCTCTGTACTTC
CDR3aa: CASSLIGTPLYF

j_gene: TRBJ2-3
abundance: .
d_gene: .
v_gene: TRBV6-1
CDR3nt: TGTGCCAGCAGCCACGATACGCAGTATTTT
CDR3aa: CASSHDTQYF

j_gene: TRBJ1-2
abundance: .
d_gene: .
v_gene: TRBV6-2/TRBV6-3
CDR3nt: TGTGCCAGCAGTTACTCGATAAGATTTCGAACAGCGTCCTATGGCTACACCTTC
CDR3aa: CASSYSIRFRTASYGYTF

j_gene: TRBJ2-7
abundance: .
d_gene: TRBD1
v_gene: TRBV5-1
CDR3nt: TGCGCCAGCAGCCCAGATCCCGGGACAGGGTTTTACGAGCAGTACTTC
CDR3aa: CASSPDPGTGFYEQYF

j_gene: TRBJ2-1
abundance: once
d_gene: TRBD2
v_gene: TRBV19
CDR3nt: TGTGCCAGTACTAGCGGCTTGTACAATGAGCAGTTCTTC
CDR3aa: CASTSGLYNEQFF

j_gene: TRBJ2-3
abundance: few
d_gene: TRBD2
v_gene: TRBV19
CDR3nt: TGTGCCAGTAGTCTTCTAGCGGGAGTACCAACATCCACAGATACGCAGTATTTT
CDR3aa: CASSLLAGVPTSTDTQYF

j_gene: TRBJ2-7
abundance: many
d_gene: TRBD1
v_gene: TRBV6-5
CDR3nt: TGTGCCAGCAGTTACCCTACGGACAGGGGTAGCGAGCAGTACTTC
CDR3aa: CASSYPTDRGSEQYF

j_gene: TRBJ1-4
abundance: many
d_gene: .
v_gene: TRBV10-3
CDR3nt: TGTGCCATCAGTACCGACGGTGCAACTAATGAAAAACTGTTTTTT
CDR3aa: CAISTDGATNEKLFF

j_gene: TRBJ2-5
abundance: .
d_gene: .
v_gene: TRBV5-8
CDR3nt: TGTGCCAGCAGCGAGGGACCTCAAAGGACCCAGTACTTC
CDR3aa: CASSEGPQRTQYF

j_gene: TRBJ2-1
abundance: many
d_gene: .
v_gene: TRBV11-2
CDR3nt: TGTGCCAGCAGCTTGTCGCGAAACAATGAGCAGTTCTTC
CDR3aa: CASSLSRNNEQFF

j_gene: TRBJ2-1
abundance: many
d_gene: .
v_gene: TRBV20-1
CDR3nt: TGCAGTGCTAGAGGTGGCCTAGCAGGTGAGCAGTTCTTC
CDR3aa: CSARGGLAGEQFF

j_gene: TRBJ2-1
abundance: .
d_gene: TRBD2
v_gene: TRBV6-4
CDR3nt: TGTGCCAGCAGTGAGGCGGGGGAAAACTACAATGAGCAGTTCTTC
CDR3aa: CASSEAGENYNEQFF

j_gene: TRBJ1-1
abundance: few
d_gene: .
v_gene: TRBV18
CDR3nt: TGTGCCAGCTCACCAGCGCGGGTGATTGTGAACACTGAAGCTTTCTTT
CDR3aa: CASSPARVIVNTEAFF

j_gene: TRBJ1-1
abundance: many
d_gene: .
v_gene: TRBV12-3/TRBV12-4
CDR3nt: TGTGCCAGCAGTTTAACTGGGACCGGGGTGACTGAAGCTTTCTTT
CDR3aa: CASSLTGTGVTEAFF

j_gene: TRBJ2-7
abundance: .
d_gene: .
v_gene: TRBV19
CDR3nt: TGTGCCAGTAGTATGGGAAGTGGGCAGCCCACCTACGAGCAGTACTTC
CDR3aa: CASSMGSGQPTYEQYF

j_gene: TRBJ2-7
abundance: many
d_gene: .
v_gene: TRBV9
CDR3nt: TGTGCCAGCAGCGTAGCGGTGGGGGGCGCGGGCCACGAGCAGTACTTC
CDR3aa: CASSVAVGGAGHEQYF

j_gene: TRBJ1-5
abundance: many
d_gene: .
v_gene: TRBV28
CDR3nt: TGTGCCAGCAGTTCCGGGGGAGATCAGCCCCAGCATTTT
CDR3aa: CASSSGGDQPQHF

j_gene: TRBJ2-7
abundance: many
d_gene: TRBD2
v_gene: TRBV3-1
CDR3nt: TGTGCCAGCAGCCCCTGGCGGGGGGATGGGGCCTACGAGCAGTACTTC
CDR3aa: CASSPWRGDGAYEQYF

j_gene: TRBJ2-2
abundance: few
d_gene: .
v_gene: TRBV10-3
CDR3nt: TGTGCCATCATGGCGGGATACACCGGGGAGCTGTTTTTT
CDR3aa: CAIMAGYTGELFF

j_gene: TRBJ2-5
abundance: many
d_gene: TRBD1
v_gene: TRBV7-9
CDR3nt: TGTGCCAGCAGGACCGGGACAGTGTACCAAGAGACCCAGTACTTC
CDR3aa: CASRTGTVYQETQYF

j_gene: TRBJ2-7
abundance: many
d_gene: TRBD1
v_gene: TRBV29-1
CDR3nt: TGCAGCGTTGAACTTTGGGGACAGAACTACGAGCAGTACTTC
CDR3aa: CSVELWGQNYEQYF

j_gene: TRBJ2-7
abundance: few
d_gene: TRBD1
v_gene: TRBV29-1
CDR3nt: TGCAGCGTTGCGGTGACAGGGGGTTTTTTCTACGAGCAGTACTTC
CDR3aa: CSVAVTGGFFYEQYF

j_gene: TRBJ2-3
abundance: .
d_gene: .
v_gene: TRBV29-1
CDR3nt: TGCAGCGACGGGGTGCAGGGGTCAGGTACGCAGTATTTT
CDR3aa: CSDGVQGSGTQYF

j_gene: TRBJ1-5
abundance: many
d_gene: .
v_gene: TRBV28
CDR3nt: TGTGCCAGCAACTCACTGGGCAGCGCTACGCATTTT
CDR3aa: CASNSLGSATHF

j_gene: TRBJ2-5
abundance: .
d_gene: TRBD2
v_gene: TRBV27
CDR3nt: TGTGCCAGCAGTGATAATCTAGCGGGAGTGTTAGAGACCCAGTACTTC
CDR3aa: CASSDNLAGVLETQYF

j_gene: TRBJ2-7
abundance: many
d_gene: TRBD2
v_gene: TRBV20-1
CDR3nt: TGCAGTGCTGACGGGACTAAGGGAAACGAGCAGTACTTC
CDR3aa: CSADGTKGNEQYF

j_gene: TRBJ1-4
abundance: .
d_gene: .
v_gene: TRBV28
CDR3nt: TGTGCCAGCAGGGCTAACACCCGGCGCAGTGAAAAACTGTTTTTT
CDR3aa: CASRANTRRSEKLFF

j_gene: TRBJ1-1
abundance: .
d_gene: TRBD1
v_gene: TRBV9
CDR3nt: TGTGCCAGCAGCAAAGACAGGGAAAGAGGAGCTTTCTTT
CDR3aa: CASSKDRERGAFF

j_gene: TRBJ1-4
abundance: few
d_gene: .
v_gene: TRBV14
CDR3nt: TGTGCCAGCAGCCACCTATTCTCAACTAATGAAAAACTGTTTTTT
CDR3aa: CASSHLFSTNEKLFF

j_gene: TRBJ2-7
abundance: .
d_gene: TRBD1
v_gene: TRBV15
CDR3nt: TGTGCCACCAGCAGGACAGGGCTATACGAGCAGTACTTC
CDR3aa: CATSRTGLYEQYF

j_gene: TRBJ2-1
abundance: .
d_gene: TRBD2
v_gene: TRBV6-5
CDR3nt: TGTGCCAGCAGTTACGTTAGCGGGAGTAGTGAGCAGTTCTTC
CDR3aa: CASSYVSGSSEQFF

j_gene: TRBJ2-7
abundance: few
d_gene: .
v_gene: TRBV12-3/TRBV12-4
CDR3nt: TGTGCCAGCAGTTTAGCTACGGGAGTTGTTGAGCAGTACTTC
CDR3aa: CASSLATGVVEQYF

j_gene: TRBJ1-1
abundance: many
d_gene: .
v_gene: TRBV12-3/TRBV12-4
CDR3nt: TGTGCCAGCAGTTTTGGCAGGAGAGACACTGAAGCTTTCTTT
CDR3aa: CASSFGRRDTEAFF

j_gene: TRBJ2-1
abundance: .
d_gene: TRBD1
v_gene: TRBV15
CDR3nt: TGTGCCACCAGCAGAGACAGGGGGCGCAGGAATGAGCAGTTCTTC
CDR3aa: CATSRDRGRRNEQFF

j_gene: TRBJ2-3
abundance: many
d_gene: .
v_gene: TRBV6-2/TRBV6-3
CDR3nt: TGTGCCAGCAAGCCCTTACCGGGACTCCCGACTGCCACAGATACGCAGTATTTT
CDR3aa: CASKPLPGLPTATDTQYF

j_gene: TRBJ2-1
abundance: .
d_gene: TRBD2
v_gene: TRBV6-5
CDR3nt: TGTGCCAGCAGTTACACTAGCGGGAGCTCCTACAATGAGCAGTTCTTC
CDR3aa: CASSYTSGSSYNEQFF

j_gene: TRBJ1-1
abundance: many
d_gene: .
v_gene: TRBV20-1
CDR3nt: TGCAGTGCTCCCGGACATGTGAACACTGAAGCTTTCTTT
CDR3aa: CSAPGHVNTEAFF

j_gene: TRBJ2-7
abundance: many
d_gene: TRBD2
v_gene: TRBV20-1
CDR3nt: TGCAGTGCTAGAGATGGGGGGGAGAGGGGCTCCTACGAGCAGTACTTC
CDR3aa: CSARDGGERGSYEQYF

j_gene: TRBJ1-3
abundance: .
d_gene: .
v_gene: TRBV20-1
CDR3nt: TGCAGTGCTAGAGATCCGCCGGGGGGAAACACCATATATTTT
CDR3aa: CSARDPPGGNTIYF

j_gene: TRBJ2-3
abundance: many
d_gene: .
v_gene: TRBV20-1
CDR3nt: TGCAGTGCTCTCTATAGCGGAAGGGCACGAGATACGCAGTATTTT
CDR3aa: CSALYSGRARDTQYF

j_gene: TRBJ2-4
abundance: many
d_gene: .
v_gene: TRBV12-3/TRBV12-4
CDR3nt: TGTGCCAGCAGGTCCCGACAGGACGAAAACATTCAGTACTTC
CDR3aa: CASRSRQDENIQYF

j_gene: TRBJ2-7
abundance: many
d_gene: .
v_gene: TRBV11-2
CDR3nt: TGTGCCAGCAGCCCAACTGAGGGTAACGAGCAGTACTTC
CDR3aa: CASSPTEGNEQYF

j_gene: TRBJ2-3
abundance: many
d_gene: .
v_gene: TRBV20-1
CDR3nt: TGCAGTGGCGGACAGTCCCGCACAGATACGCAGTATTTT
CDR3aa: CSGGQSRTDTQYF

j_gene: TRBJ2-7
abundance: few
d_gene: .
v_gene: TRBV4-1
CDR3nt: TGCGCCAGCAGCCACCCCCCAGAGGGTCGGTACGAGCAGTACTTC
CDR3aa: CASSHPPEGRYEQYF

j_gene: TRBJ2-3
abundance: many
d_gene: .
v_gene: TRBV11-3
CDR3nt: TGTGCCAGCGGGGCGAACACAGATACGCAGTATTTT
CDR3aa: CASGANTDTQYF

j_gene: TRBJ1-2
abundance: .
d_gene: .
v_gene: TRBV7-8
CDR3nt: TGTGCCAGCAGCTTAGGATGGGAAGAAGGCTACACCTTC
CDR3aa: CASSLGWEEGYTF

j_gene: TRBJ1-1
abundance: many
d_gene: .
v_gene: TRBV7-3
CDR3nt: TGTGCCAGCAGCCCACGGGGGCAGGGGAAAATACGGACTGAAGCTTTCTTT
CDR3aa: CASSPRGQGKIRTEAFF

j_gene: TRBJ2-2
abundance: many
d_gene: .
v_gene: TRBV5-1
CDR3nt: TGCGCCAGCAGCTCTGGACTCAGCGCGAACACCGGGGAGCTGTTTTTT
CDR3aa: CASSSGLSANTGELFF

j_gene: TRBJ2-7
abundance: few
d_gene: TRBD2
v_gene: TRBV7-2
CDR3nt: TGTGCCACCAGAGGAGCGGGGATCTACGAGCAGTACTTC
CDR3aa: CATRGAGIYEQYF